The rows below give T cell receptor beta chains drawn from one sample of a study of vaccination effects on CD4 cells after COVID-19. Repertoires were generated with immunoSEQ multiplex PCR, while TCRdb's copy carries only in-frame clones and drops some. Of roughly 70,000 clones in the sample, about 67% were seen once. These receptors have no identified antigens. The starting material was CD4+ T cells from PBMCs cultured with HCoV-229E spike peptides, obtained after COVID-19 vaccination. All receptors come from a human donor who received a COVID-19 vaccine. CDR3s include the opening cysteine and the closing phenylalanine or tryptophan. D genes are given only for firm matches. The size entry is marked missing in some rows and otherwise reads once, few, many or a size class.

TRBV6-5	TRBJ2-6	-	-	TGTGCCAGCAGGGATTTCTCTGGGGCCAACGTCCTGACTTTC	CASRDFSGANVLTF
TRBV6-2/TRBV6-3	TRBJ1-5	-	-	TGTGCCAGCAGTCCCGCTTTGTCGCGGGGCAATCAGCCCCAGCATTTT	CASSPALSRGNQPQHF
TRBV10-2	TRBJ1-2	TRBD1	-	TGCGCCACCAACCCAGGGGGCGCCTATGGCTACACCTTC	CATNPGGAYGYTF
TRBV2	TRBJ1-1	-	-	TGTGCCAGCAGAGTGGGGCCTTTGGATTTTTCGGCAGCTTTCTTT	CASRVGPLDFSAAFF
TRBV5-1	TRBJ2-3	-	-	TGCGCCAGCAAGAAGGACACGTCTAGCACAGATACGCAGTATTTT	CASKKDTSSTDTQYF
TRBV30	TRBJ1-3	-	-	TGTGCCTGGAGTAGGGAACAGGGTAACGGAAACACCATATATTTT	CAWSREQGNGNTIYF
TRBV7-9	TRBJ1-4	-	-	TGTGCCAGCAGCTCCTTTTTGGGTGCCGCCGAAAAACTGTTTTTT	CASSSFLGAAEKLFF
TRBV6-5	TRBJ2-1	-	-	TGTGCCAGCAGCCGGGACCGCAACAATGAGCAGTTCTTC	CASSRDRNNEQFF
TRBV7-2	TRBJ1-5	-	-	TGTGCCAGCAGCTTCAACGGCAATCAGCCCCAGCATTTT	CASSFNGNQPQHF
TRBV7-2	TRBJ2-5	-	-	TGTGCCAGCAGCTTACGGCCCTCGGAGACCCAGTACTTC	CASSLRPSETQYF
TRBV10-1	TRBJ2-5	TRBD2	-	TGCGCCAGCAGTCCACGACTAGGGCGGGGGGAGACCCAGTACTTC	CASSPRLGRGETQYF
TRBV18	TRBJ2-2	-	once	TGTGCCAGCTCACCACCGGGAAACAGAAGAACCGGGGAGCTGTTTTTT	CASSPPGNRRTGELFF
TRBV12-3/TRBV12-4	TRBJ1-3	-	few	TGTGCCACCAACGATTACTCTGGAAACACCATATATTTT	CATNDYSGNTIYF
TRBV7-2	TRBJ1-5	TRBD1	few	TGTGCCAGCAGCTCGCAGGGGGCTTTGGGACAGCCCCAGCATTTT	CASSSQGALGQPQHF
TRBV5-1	TRBJ2-1	-	once	TGCGCCAGCAGCTTGGACGGCAGGAACCACAATGAGCAGTTCTTC	CASSLDGRNHNEQFF
TRBV10-3	TRBJ2-5	-	-	TGTGCCATCCGGGAGAACGGACAGATGGAGACCCAGTACTTC	CAIRENGQMETQYF
TRBV3-1/TRBV3-2	TRBJ2-3	-	-	TGTGCCAGCAGCCAAAGTGTGGACAGTACCACAGATACGCAGTATTTT	CASSQSVDSTTDTQYF
TRBV6-5	TRBJ1-2	TRBD1	-	TGTGCCAGCGGGGACAGGGTTAACTATGGCTACACCTTC	CASGDRVNYGYTF
TRBV4-3	TRBJ1-1	-	-	TGCGCCAGCAGCCAAACCGGGACTGTGAACACTGAAGCTTTCTTT	CASSQTGTVNTEAFF
TRBV28	TRBJ1-1	-	-	TGTGCCAGCAGTTCCCCATCATACGGCATGGACACTGAAGCTTTCTTT	CASSSPSYGMDTEAFF
TRBV29-1	TRBJ2-3	-	-	TGCAGCGTTGAGAGTCCAGGGTTAGCAGATACGCAGTATTTT	CSVESPGLADTQYF
TRBV7-2	TRBJ2-2	TRBD1	-	TGTGCCAGCAGTTTACTACCGCAAGGGACAGGGGGAGGCGGGGAGCTGTTTTTT	CASSLLPQGTGGGGELFF
TRBV10-3	TRBJ1-2	-	-	TGTGCCATCAGTGAGGGGCTAGGGGGTCAACGTGGCTACACCTTC	CAISEGLGGQRGYTF
TRBV15	TRBJ2-3	-	-	TGTGCCACCAGTACGACTAGTTTGAGCGCAGATACGCAGTATTTT	CATSTTSLSADTQYF
TRBV21-1	TRBJ2-3	-	-	TGTGCCAGCAGCAAAGTGGGACTAGCGGGGGGCTCAGATACGCAGTATTTT	CASSKVGLAGGSDTQYF
TRBV18	TRBJ1-2	-	-	TGTGCCAGCTCACCACCGGCAGGGACGCAAGGGTATGGCTACACCTTC	CASSPPAGTQGYGYTF
TRBV3-1/TRBV3-2	TRBJ1-4	TRBD1	-	TGTGCCAGCAGCCAAGATGGGGCAGGGGGGAGTGAAAAACTGTTTTTT	CASSQDGAGGSEKLFF
TRBV4-1	TRBJ1-3	-	-	TGCGCCAGCAGCCAAGCGGCAGGCCCTAGGAACACCATATATTTT	CASSQAAGPRNTIYF
TRBV2	TRBJ1-2	-	-	TGTGCCAGCAGCCTTGAAGGGCTCTATGGCTACACCTTC	CASSLEGLYGYTF
TRBV4-2	TRBJ1-1	-	-	TGTGCCAGCAGCCAAGGCATGAGGACTGAAGCTTTCTTT	CASSQGMRTEAFF
TRBV2	TRBJ2-1	-	once	TGTGCCAGCAGTGGGCAAAATCGGTACAATGAGCAGTTCTTC	CASSGQNRYNEQFF
TRBV5-1	TRBJ2-2	-	-	TGCGCCAGCAACACCCTAACAGGGCCCGGGGAGCTGTTTTTT	CASNTLTGPGELFF
TRBV6-5	TRBJ1-1	-	once	TGTGCCAGCAGCCGCAAGAGACACACTGAAGCTTTCTTT	CASSRKRHTEAFF
TRBV12-3/TRBV12-4	TRBJ2-3	-	-	TGTGCCAGCAGCCCCGTGGTCACAGATACGCAGTATTTT	CASSPVVTDTQYF
TRBV19	TRBJ2-6	-	-	TGTGCCAGTAGTACCGGGATCCTCTCTGGGGCCAACGTCCTGACTTTC	CASSTGILSGANVLTF
TRBV5-1	TRBJ1-4	-	-	TGCGCCAGCAAAGGGTTTCCAACTAATGAAAAACTGTTTTTT	CASKGFPTNEKLFF
TRBV2	TRBJ1-5	-	few	TGTGCCAGCAGGGATAGCAATCAGCCCCAGCATTTT	CASRDSNQPQHF
TRBV5-5	TRBJ1-2	TRBD1	-	TGTGCCAGCAGTAAGACAGGGGGGGGCTACACCTTC	CASSKTGGGYTF
TRBV2	TRBJ2-2	-	-	TGTGCCAGCAGTTCCCAAGGGTTAGGGGAGCTGTTTTTT	CASSSQGLGELFF
TRBV7-9	TRBJ1-2	-	-	TGTGCCAGCAGCTTAGGACAGGTCGAAGGCTACACCTTC	CASSLGQVEGYTF
TRBV7-2	TRBJ1-5	-	-	TGTGCCAGCAGCTTAAGCAGCGATCAGCCCCAGCATTTT	CASSLSSDQPQHF
TRBV7-8	TRBJ1-2	-	-	TGTGCCAGCAGCTTGGTCGTCCTACAAGGACCTAACTATGGCTACACCTTC	CASSLVVLQGPNYGYTF